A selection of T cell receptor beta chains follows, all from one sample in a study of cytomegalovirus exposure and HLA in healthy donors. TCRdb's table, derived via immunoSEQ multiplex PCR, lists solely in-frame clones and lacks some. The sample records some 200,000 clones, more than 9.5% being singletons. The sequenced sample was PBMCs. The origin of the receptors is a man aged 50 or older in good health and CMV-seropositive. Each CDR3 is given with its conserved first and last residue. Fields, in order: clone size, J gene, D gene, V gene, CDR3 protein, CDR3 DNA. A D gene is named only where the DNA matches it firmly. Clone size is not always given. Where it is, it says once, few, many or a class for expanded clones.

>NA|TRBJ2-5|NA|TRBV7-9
CASSLGTMYQETQYF
TGTGCCAGCAGCTTAGGAACAATGTACCAAGAGACCCAGTACTTC
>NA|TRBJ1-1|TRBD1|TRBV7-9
CASSLDEGAEAFF
TGTGCCAGCAGCTTAGATGAGGGGGCGGAAGCTTTCTTT
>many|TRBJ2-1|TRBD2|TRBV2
CASSEMTSGGEEQFF
TGTGCCAGCAGTGAAATGACTAGCGGGGGAGAAGAGCAGTTCTTC
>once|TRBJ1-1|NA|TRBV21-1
CASSGHGGTEAFF
TGTGCCAGCAGCGGCCACGGAGGCACTGAAGCTTTCTTT
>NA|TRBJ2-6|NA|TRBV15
CATSRDRRVGSFSGANVLTF
TGTGCCACCAGCAGAGATAGGAGGGTCGGCTCCTTCTCTGGGGCCAACGTCCTGACTTTC
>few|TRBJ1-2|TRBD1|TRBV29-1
CSAPGQGVYGYTF
TGCAGCGCTCCGGGACAGGGGGTCTATGGCTACACCTTC
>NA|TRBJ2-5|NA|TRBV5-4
CASSPGAAQETQYF
TGTGCCAGCAGTCCAGGGGCAGCCCAAGAGACCCAGTACTTC
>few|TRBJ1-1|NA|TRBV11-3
CASSLVTGTGEAFF
TGTGCCAGCAGCTTAGTTACAGGCACCGGTGAAGCTTTCTTT
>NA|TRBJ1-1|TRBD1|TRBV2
CASSFWGDREATEAFF
TGTGCCAGCAGTTTCTGGGGGGACAGGGAGGCCACTGAAGCTTTCTTT
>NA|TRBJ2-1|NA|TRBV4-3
CASSQGVRDGEQFF
TGCGCCAGCAGCCAAGGGGTGAGAGACGGGGAGCAGTTCTTC
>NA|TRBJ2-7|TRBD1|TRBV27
CASSFGTGGHRYEQYF
TGTGCCAGCAGTTTTGGGACAGGGGGGCACCGGTACGAGCAGTACTTC